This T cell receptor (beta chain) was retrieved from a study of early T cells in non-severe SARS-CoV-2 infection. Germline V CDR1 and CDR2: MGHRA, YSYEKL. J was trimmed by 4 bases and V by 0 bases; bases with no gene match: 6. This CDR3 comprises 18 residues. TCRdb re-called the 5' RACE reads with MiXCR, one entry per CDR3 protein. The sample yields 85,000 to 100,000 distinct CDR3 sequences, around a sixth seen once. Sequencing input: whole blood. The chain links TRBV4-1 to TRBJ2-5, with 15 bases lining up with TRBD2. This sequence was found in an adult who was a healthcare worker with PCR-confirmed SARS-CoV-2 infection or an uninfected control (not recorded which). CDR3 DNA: TGCGCCAGCAGCCAAGATCGGGGACTAGCGGGAGGAGGAGAGACCCAGTACTTC. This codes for CASSQDRGLAGGGETQYF.